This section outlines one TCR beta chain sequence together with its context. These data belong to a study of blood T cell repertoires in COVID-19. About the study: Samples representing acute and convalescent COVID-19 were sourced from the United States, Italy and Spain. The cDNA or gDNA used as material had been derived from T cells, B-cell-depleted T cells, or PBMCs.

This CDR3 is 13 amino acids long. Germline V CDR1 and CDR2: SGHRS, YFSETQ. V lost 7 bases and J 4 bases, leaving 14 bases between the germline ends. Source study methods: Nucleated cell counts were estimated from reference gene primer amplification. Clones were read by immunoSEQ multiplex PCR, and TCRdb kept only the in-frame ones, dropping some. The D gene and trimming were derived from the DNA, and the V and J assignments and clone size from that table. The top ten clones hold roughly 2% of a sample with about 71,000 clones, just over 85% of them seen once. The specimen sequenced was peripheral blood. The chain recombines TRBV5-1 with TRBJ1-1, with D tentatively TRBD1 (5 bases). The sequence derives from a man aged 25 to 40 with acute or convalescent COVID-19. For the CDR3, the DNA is TGCGCCAGCGGCTACCGGGGGGGCACTGAAGCTTTCTTT. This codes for CASGYRGGTEAFF. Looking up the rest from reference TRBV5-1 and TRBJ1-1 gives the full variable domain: KAGVTQTPRYLIKTRGQQVTLSCSPISGHRSVSWYQQTPGQGLQFLFEYFSETQRNKGNFPGRFSGRQFSNSRSEMNVSTLELGDSALYLCASGYRGGTEAFFGQGTRLTVV.